These 5 T cell receptor beta chains came from one sample sequenced in a study of cytomegalovirus exposure and HLA in healthy donors. Primers: 60 Vbeta forward and 13 Jbeta reverse. Profiling relied on immunoSEQ multiplex PCR, and the TCRdb table lists in-frame clones only, not all of them. In the table there are 65,000 or so clones, 70% to 80% of which are singletons. Sequencing input: PBMCs. The receptors originated from a woman in her 40s in good health and CMV-seropositive.

J is TRBJ1-2 and V is TRBV25-1; 9 positions match TRBD1. The germline CDR1 and CDR2 sequences are MGHDK and SYGVNS. The CDR3 runs to 17 residues. Losses at the gene ends were 1 base for V and 2 bases for J; bases not matched to a gene: 8. Here the CDR3 reads CASSESLVGTGNYGYTF. The DNA of the CDR3 is TGTGCCAGCAGTGAATCTTTGGTTGGGACAGGGAACTATGGCTACACCTTC.

The V call is TRBV27, the J call TRBJ2-7; possibly TRBD1 for D (6 bases). This CDR3 spans 14 amino acids. The V and J ends lost 0 bases and 3 bases respectively, with 9 bases between them. Germline CDR1 reads MNHEY; CDR2 reads SMNVEV (reference sequence). The CDR3 nucleotides read TGTGCCAGCAGTTTATCGGGGGCGATCTACGAGCAGTACTTC. Translating it yields CASSLSGAIYEQYF.

The rearrangement links TRBV7-6 to TRBJ2-5; D is undetermined. The CDR3 consists of 12 residues. Trimming cost V 5 bases and J 5 bases, with 9 bases left between them. Germline CDR1 SGHVS, CDR2 FNYEAQ. CDR3 amino acids: CASSQTRETQYF. The CDR3 nucleotides are TGTGCCAGCAGCCAGACTCGGGAGACCCAGTACTTC.

This clone showed up just a few times. The V gene is TRBV27, the J gene TRBJ1-5; D gene uncertain. Germline loops: CDR1 MNHEY, CDR2 SMNVEV (reference sequence). V was trimmed by 3 bases and J by 2 bases, leaving 8 bases between them. The CDR3 consists of 14 residues. This chain's CDR3 is CASSLNFGNQPQHF. The CDR3 DNA reads TGTGCCAGCAGTTTGAACTTCGGCAATCAGCCCCAGCATTTT.

Details on this clone: An end of the junction does not agree with germline; a read error may underlie this. This chain joins TRBV7-2 and TRBJ2-7, with D perhaps TRBD2 (5 bases). Germline CDR1 reads SGHTA; CDR2 reads FQGNSA. The CDR3 is 14 amino acids. The CDR3 sequence is CASSFRGESSEQYF. The CDR3 DNA follows: TGTGCCAGCAGCTTCCGGGGAGAATCCTCCGAGCAGTACTTC.